This T cell receptor beta chain was sequenced for a study of cytomegalovirus exposure and HLA in healthy donors. Study context: As an earlier analysis found, about 179 million T cells yielded some 120 million unique TCR beta sequences. Study-level results: Reportedly, a later analysis found an Asian-associated ancestry cluster had fewer N-insertions than the roughly 700-donor mean.

Researchers ran the PCR with 60 Vbeta and 13 Jbeta primers. Sequenced by immunoSEQ multiplex PCR; TCRdb stores in-frame clones only, minus some. The data hold 150,000 to 200,000 clones, with just under 80% observed a single time. Among the donors, all were healthy bone marrow donors. Germline assignment: CDR1 SGHDT and CDR2 YYEEEE. Trimming at V came to 0 bases and at J to 2 bases, leaving 6 bases not matched to a gene. The CDR3 spans 16 residues. For this clone: Its cognate antigen is unknown.

The sequencing input was PBMCs. This sequence was found in a young man in good health and CMV-seropositive. V is TRBV5-6 and J is TRBJ2-3; 7 positions match TRBD2. The CDR3 sequence: CASSLGLAGATDTQYF. For the CDR3, the DNA is TGTGCCAGCAGCTTGGGACTAGCTGGCGCCACAGATACGCAGTATTTT.